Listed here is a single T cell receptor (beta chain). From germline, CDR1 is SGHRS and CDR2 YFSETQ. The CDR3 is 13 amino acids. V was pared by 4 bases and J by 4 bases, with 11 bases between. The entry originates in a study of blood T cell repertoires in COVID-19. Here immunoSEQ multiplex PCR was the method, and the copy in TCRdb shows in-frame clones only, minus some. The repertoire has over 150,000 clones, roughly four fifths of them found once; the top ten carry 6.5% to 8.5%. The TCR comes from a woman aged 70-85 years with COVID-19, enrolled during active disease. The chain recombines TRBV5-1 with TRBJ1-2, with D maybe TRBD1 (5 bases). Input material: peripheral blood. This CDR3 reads CASSQSGGYGYTF. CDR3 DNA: TGCGCCAGCAGCCAAAGCGGGGGCTATGGCTACACCTTC.